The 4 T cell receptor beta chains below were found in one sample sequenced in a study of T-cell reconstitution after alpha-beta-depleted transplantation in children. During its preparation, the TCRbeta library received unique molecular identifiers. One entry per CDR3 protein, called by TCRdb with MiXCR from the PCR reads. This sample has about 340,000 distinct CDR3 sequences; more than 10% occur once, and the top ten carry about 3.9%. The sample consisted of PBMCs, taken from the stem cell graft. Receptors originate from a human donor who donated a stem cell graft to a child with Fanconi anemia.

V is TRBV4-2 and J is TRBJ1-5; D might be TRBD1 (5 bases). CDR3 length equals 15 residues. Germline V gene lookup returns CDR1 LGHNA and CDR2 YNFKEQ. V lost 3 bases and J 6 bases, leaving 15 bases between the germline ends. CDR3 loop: CASSQGGGLGQPQHF. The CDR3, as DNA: TGTGCCAGCAGCCAGGGGGGAGGACTGGGTCAGCCCCAGCATTTT.

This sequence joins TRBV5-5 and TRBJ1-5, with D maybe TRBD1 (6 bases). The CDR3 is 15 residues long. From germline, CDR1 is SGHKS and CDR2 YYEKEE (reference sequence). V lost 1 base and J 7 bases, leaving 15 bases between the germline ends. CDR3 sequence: CASSLLGGNGQPQHF. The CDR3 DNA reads TGTGCCAGCAGCTTGCTAGGGGGAAATGGACAGCCCCAGCATTTT.

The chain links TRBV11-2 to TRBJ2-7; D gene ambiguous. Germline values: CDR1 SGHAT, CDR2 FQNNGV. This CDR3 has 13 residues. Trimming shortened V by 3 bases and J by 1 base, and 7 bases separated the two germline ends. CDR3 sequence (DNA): TGTGCCAGCAGCTTTTCCCTATCCTACGAGCAGTACGTC. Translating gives CASSFSLSYEQYV.

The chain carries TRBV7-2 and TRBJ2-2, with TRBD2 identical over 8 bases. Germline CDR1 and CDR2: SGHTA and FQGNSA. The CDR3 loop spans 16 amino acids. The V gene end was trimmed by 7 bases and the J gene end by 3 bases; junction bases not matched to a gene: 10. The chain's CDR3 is CASTPGAGGYTGELFF. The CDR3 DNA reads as TGTGCCAGCACCCCCGGGGCGGGGGGCTACACCGGGGAGCTGTTTTTT.